The 14 T cell receptor beta chains below all came from one sample that was sequenced in a study of OX40 agonist ivuxolimab in advanced cancers. The library relied on the immunoSEQ multiplex PCR assay. As stored in TCRdb, this immuneACCESS dataset retains in-frame rearrangements with V and J assigned. A fraction of the clones does not appear; measured against another copy, unresolved V genes explain less than half of the discrepancy, and the remainder lacks a known reason. The sample yields 50,000 to 60,000 clones; about nine tenths were counted once. The top ten clonotypes cover around 6% of the sample. This specimen consisted of CD4+ or CD8+ T cells sorted from blood, obtained in a trial of the OX40 agonist ivuxolimab. Receptors were obtained from an adult with an advanced solid tumor such as melanoma, head and neck, liver or kidney cancer.

The chain recombines TRBV28 with TRBJ1-5; D is ambiguous. CDR1 and CDR2 from the germline V gene are MDHEN and SYDVKM. This CDR3 has 16 residues. Between the trimmed V and J ends, which lost 2 bases and 0 bases, there was a span of 11 bases. The CDR3 spells CASSLAAGYSNQPQHF. DNA for the CDR3: TGTGCCAGCAGTTTAGCCGCCGGTTATAGCAATCAGCCCCAGCATTTT.

The J gene is TRBJ2-3, the V gene TRBV29-1, with a possible D match to TRBD1 (6 bases). V shed 4 bases and J shed 2 bases, with 16 bases lying between them. CDR1 and CDR2 from the germline V gene are SQVTM and ANQGSEA. This CDR3 region has 15 residues. The DNA of the CDR3 is TGCAGCGTTGCATTGGGACACTCCTTCACAGATACGCAGTATTTT. Protein: CSVALGHSFTDTQYF.

The rearrangement links TRBV7-9 to TRBJ2-1, with D hard to call. The germline V gene encodes CDR1 SEHNR and CDR2 FQNEAQ (reference sequence). V lost 3 bases, J lost 8 bases, and 17 bases lay in between. The CDR3 is made up of 15 amino acids. The CDR3, as DNA: TGTGCCAGCAGCTTTAGGTTACAGTCCCAAGATGAGCAGTTCTTC. Translated, it gives CASSFRLQSQDEQFF.

This chain connects TRBV5-1 to TRBJ2-7; TRBD1 or TRBD2 may be the D gene (5 bases each). The CDR3 length is 15 residues. CDR1 SGHRS and CDR2 YFSETQ come from the germline V gene. Trimming pared 4 bases from V and 6 bases from J, leaving 20 bases between. The CDR3 spells CASSPDGGPFGEQYF. CDR3 nucleotides: TGCGCCAGCAGCCCGGATGGGGGTCCCTTTGGCGAGCAGTACTTC.

This chain uses TRBV11-2 with TRBJ1-6; possibly TRBD1 for D (6 bases). Germline loops: CDR1 SGHAT, CDR2 FQNNGV. The CDR3 sequence is 15 residues long. The V end lost 6 bases, the J end lost 5 bases, and 14 bases lay between the germline ends. The CDR3 coding sequence is TGTGCCAGCAGTCTAGACAGGCAAAATAATTCACCCCTCCACTTT. Its protein is CASSLDRQNNSPLHF.

The CDR3 DNA sequence: TGTGCCAGCAGTTTAGGGGGCGAAACTGAAGCTTTCTTT. The encoded protein is CASSLGGETEAFF. The chain is built from TRBV27 and TRBJ1-1, with D tentatively TRBD1 (6 bases). This CDR3 comprises 13 residues. Germline V CDR1 and CDR2: MNHEY, SMNVEV (reference sequence). Trimming took off 2 bases at V and 5 bases at J, with 9 bases between the two ends.

This clone is a singleton in its sample. The gene calls are TRBV9 and TRBJ2-7; D is possibly TRBD2 (6 bases). V was trimmed by 4 bases and J by 0 bases, leaving 14 bases between them. Germline V gene sequence: CDR1 SGDLS, CDR2 YYNGEE. The CDR3 covers 15 residues. CDR3 DNA: TGTGCCAGCAGCCCCCCCCTAGCGAGCTCCTACGAGCAGTACTTC. This translates into CASSPPLASSYEQYF.

This rearrangement joins TRBV6-5 to TRBJ1-2; D might be TRBD1 (6 bases). V was shortened by 2 bases and J by 2 bases, with 15 bases between the two germline ends. Germline V gives CDR1 MNHEY, CDR2 SVGAGI. The CDR3 runs to 16 residues. The chain's CDR3 is CASSYGGRSSNYGYTF. CDR3 nucleotide sequence: TGTGCCAGCAGTTACGGGGGGCGGTCATCCAACTATGGCTACACCTTC.

This chain connects TRBV5-1 to TRBJ1-4, with D perhaps matching TRBD1 (5 bases). Trimming removed 1 base from V and 3 bases from J, with 7 bases in between. The CDR3 length is 14 residues. Germline-derived CDR1 and CDR2 are SGHRS and YFSETQ. The CDR3 is CASSLWDANEKLFF. The CDR3, as DNA: TGCGCCAGCAGCTTGTGGGACGCTAATGAAAAACTGTTTTTT.

The CDR3: CASSQTVFVGYTF. CDR3 DNA: TGTGCCAGCAGCCAAACAGTTTTTGTTGGCTACACCTTC. The chain joins TRBV7-2 to TRBJ1-2, with unresolved D. Germline CDR1 reads SGHTA; CDR2 reads FQGNSA. This CDR3 is built from 13 residues. The V end was cut by 5 bases, the J end by 7 bases, with 14 bases between.

This chain joins TRBV5-8 and TRBJ2-7; a possible D gene is TRBD2 (7 bases). V dropped 4 bases and J dropped 2 bases, with 16 bases sitting between them. From germline, CDR1 is SGHTS and CDR2 YDEGEE. CDR3 length: 15 amino acids. The CDR3 spells CASSPVGGTPYEQYV. The CDR3 DNA sequence: TGTGCCAGCAGCCCAGTCGGGGGGACACCCTACGAGCAGTACGTC.

This clone has more than one count but fewer than ten. The chain links TRBV15 to TRBJ2-1; 8 bases align to TRBD2. This CDR3 contains 16 residues. V lost 5 bases to trimming and J lost 0 bases; unmatched junction nucleotides: 6. Germline V gene data show CDR1 as LNHNV and CDR2 as YYDKDF (reference sequence). The CDR3 DNA reads as TGTGCCACCAGCGGATCCGGGGGGGGCTCCTACAATGAGCAGTTCTTC. This encodes CATSGSGGGSYNEQFF. Combining the CDR3 with reference TRBV15 and TRBJ2-1 gives the whole variable domain DAMVIQNPRYQVTQFGKPVTLSCSQTLNHNVMYWYQQKSSQAPKLLFHYYDKDFNNEADTPDNFQSRRPNTSFCFLDIRSPGLGDTAMYLCATSGSGGGSYNEQFFGPGTRLTVL.

This rearrangement joins TRBV9 to TRBJ2-3; D gene unclear. The CDR3 covers 15 residues. Trimming took off 0 bases at V and 8 bases at J, with 16 bases between the two ends. Germline CDR1 SGDLS, CDR2 YYNGEE. For the CDR3, the DNA is TGTGCCAGCAGCGTAGGTCAGGCATTCTGGGGTACGCAGTATTTT. It is translated as CASSVGQAFWGTQYF.

This clone was observed a single time. The chain combines TRBV7-9 with TRBJ2-7; D possibly corresponds to TRBD1 (6 bases). The V and J ends lost 1 base and 3 bases respectively, with 7 bases between them. CDR1 SEHNR and CDR2 FQNEAQ come from the germline V gene (reference sequence). CDR3 length equals 13 residues. The CDR3 reads CASSLEQGYEQYV. CDR3 coding DNA: TGTGCCAGCAGCTTAGAACAGGGCTACGAGCAGTACGTC.